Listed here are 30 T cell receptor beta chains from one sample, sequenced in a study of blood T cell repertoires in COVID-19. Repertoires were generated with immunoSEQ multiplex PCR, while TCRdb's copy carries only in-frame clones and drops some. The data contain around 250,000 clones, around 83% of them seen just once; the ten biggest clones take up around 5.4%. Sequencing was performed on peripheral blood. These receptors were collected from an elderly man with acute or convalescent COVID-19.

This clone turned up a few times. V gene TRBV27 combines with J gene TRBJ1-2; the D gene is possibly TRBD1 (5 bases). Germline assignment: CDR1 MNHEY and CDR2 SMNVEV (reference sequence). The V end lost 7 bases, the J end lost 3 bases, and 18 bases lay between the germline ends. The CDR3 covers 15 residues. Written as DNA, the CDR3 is TGTGCCAGCAAGTCCTCTGGGGCCTCCTACTATGGCTACACCTTC. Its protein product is CASKSSGASYYGYTF.

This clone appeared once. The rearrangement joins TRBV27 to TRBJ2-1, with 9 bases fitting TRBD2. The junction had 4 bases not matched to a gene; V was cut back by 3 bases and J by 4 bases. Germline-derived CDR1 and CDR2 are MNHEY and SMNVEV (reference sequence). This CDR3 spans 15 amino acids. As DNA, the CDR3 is TGTGCCAGCAGTTTTGAGACTAGCGGTTACAATGAGCAGTTCTTC. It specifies CASSFETSGYNEQFF.

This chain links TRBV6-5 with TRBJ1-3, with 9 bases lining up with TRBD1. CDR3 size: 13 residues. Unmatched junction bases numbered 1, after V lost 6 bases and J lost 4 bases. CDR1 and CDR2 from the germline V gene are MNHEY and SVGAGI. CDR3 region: CASRGTGGNTIYF. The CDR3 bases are TGTGCCAGCAGGGGGACAGGGGGAAACACCATATATTTT.

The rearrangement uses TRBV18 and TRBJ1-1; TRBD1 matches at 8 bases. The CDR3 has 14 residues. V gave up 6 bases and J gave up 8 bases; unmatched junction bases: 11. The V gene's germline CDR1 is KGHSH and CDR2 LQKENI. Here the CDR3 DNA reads TGTGCCAGCTCCCCCACTTCAGGGGGCGCGGAAGCTTTCTTT. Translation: CASSPTSGGAEAFF.

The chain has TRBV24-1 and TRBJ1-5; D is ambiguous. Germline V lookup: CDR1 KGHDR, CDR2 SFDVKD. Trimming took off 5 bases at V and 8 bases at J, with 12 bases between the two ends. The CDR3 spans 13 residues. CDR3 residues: CATSALPGEPQHF. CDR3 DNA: TGTGCCACCAGTGCCCTCCCCGGGGAGCCCCAGCATTTT.

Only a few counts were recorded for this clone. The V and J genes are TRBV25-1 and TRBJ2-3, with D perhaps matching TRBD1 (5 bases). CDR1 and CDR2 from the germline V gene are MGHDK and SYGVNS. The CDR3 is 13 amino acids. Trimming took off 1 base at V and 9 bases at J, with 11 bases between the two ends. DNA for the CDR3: TGTGCCAGCAGTGAATTAACGGCAGGGACGCAGTATTTT. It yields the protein CASSELTAGTQYF. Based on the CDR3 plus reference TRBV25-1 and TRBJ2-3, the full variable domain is EADIYQTPRYLVIGTGKKITLECSQTMGHDKMYWYQQDPGMELHLIHYSYGVNSTEKGDLSSESTVSRIRTEHFPLTLESARPSHTSQYLCASSELTAGTQYFGPGTRLTVL.

The DNA for the CDR3 is TGTGCCAGCAGTTACTCGGGACCGGGACAATCTTCACCCCTCCACTTT. It encodes CASSYSGPGQSSPLHF. The V call is TRBV6-2 or TRBV6-3, the J call TRBJ1-6, with a possible D match to TRBD1 (6 bases). V shed 0 bases and J shed 9 bases, with 15 bases lying between them. The CDR3 runs 16 residues. Germline V gene data show CDR1 as MNHEY and CDR2 as SVGEGT.

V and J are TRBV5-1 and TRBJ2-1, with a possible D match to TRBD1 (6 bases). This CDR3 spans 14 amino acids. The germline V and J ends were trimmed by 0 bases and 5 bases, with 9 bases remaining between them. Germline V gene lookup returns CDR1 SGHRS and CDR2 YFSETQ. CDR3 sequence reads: CASSLVAGDNEQFF. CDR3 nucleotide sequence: TGCGCCAGCAGCTTGGTGGCAGGGGACAATGAGCAGTTCTTC.

The CDR3 DNA is TGTGCCAGCGGGGCTCACGTCGAGCAGTACTTC. The encoded protein is CASGAHVEQYF. V usage is TRBV2 and J usage is TRBJ2-7, with D possibly TRBD1 on 5 matching bases. CDR3 length equals 11 residues. From germline, CDR1 is SNHLY and CDR2 FYNNEI. The ends were cut back, 8 bases at V and 6 bases at J, with 11 bases in the middle.

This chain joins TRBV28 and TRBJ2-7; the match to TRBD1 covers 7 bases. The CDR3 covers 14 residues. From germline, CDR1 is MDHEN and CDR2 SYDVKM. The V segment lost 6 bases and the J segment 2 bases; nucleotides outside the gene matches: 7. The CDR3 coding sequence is TGTGCCAGCAGGCCACAGGGGAGTACCTACGAGCAGTACTTC. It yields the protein CASRPQGSTYEQYF. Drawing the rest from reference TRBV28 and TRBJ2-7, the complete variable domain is DVKVTQSSRYLVKRTGEKVFLECVQDMDHENMFWYRQDPGLGLRLIYFSYDVKMKEKGDIPEGYSVSREKKERFSLILESASTNQTSMYLCASRPQGSTYEQYFGPGTRLTVT.

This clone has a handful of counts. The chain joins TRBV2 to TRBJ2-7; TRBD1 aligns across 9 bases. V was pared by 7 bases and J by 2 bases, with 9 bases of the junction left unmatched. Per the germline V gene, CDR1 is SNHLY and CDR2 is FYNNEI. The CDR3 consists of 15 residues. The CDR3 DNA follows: TGTGCCAGCAATAATCTAGGGACAGGGACCTACGAGCAGTACTTC. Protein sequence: CASNNLGTGTYEQYF.

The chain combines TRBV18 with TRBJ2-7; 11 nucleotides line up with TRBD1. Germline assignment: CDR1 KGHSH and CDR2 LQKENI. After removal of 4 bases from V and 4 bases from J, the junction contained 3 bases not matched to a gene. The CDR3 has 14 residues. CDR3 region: CASSLDRGRYEQYF. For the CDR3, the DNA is TGTGCCAGCTCACTGGACAGGGGGCGGTACGAGCAGTACTTC.

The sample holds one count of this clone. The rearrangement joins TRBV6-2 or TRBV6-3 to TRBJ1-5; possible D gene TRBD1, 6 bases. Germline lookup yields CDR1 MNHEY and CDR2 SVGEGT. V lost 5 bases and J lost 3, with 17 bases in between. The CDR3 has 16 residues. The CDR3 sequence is CASSTDRRGYNQPQHF. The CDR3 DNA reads TGTGCCAGCAGTACCGACAGGCGAGGGTACAATCAGCCCCAGCATTTT.

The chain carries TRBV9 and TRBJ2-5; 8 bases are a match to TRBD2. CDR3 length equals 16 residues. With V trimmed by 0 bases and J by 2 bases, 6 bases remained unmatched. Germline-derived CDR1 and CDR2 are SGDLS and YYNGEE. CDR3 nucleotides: TGTGCCAGCAGCGTAGGAGGTAGCGGGGCTCAAGAGACCCAGTACTTC. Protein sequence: CASSVGGSGAQETQYF.

CDR3 amino acids: CASSSHRGSILTDTQYF. The CDR3 coding sequence is TGTGCCAGCAGCTCACACAGGGGCAGTATACTTACAGATACGCAGTATTTT. The V gene is TRBV3-1 (or the pseudogene TRBV3-2), the J gene TRBJ2-3; 7 bases map to TRBD1. The germline V gene has CDR1 LGHDT and CDR2 YNNKEL (reference sequence). The CDR3 sequence is 17 residues long. Trimming at V came to 5 bases and at J to 3 bases, leaving 14 bases not matched to a gene.

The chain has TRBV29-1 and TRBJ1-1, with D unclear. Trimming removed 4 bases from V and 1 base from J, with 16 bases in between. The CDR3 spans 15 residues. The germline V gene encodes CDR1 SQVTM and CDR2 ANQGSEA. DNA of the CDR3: TGCAGCGTTGGGGATCCAGGACTCCAGAACACTGAAGCTTTCTTT. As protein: CSVGDPGLQNTEAFF.

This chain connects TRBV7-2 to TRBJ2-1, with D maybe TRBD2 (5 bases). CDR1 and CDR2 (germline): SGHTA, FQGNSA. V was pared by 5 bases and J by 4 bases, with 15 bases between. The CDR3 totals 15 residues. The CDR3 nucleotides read TGTGCCAGCAGCCGCCGGGGAACCGGGTACAATGAGCAGTTCTTC. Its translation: CASSRRGTGYNEQFF.

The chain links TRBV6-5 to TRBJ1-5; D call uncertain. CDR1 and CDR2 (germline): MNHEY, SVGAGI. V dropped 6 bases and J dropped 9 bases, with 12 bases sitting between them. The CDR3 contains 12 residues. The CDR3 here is CASRGPMGPQHF. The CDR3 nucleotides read TGTGCCAGCAGGGGCCCGATGGGGCCCCAGCATTTT.

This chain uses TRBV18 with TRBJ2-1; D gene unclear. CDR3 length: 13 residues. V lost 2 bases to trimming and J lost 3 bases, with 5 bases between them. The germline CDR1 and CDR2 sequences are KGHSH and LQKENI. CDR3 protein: CASSPGSYNEQFF. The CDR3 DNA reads TGTGCCAGCTCACCAGGCAGCTACAATGAGCAGTTCTTC.

The CDR3, as DNA: TGTGCCAGCAGCTTAAGCAGCGCGAGGTTCGGTGGAAACACCATATATTTT. Its protein product is CASSLSSARFGGNTIYF. This chain joins TRBV7-3 and TRBJ1-3; no reliable D call. There are 17 residues in the CDR3. The germline V gene encodes CDR1 SGHTA and CDR2 FQGTGA. V was pared by 1 base and J by 3 bases, with 16 bases between.

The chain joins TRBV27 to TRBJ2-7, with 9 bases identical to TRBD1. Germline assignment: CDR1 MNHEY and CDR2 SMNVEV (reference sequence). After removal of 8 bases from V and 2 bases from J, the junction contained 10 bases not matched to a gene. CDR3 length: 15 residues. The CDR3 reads CASGGTGWAPYEQYF. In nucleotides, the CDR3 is TGTGCCAGCGGGGGGACAGGGTGGGCTCCCTACGAGCAGTACTTC.

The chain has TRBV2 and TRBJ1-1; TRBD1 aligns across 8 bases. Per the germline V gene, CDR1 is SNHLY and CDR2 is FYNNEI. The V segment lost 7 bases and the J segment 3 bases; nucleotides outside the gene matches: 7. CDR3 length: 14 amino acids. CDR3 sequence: CASKATGADTEAFF. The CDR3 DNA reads TGTGCCAGCAAAGCGACAGGGGCGGACACTGAAGCTTTCTTT.

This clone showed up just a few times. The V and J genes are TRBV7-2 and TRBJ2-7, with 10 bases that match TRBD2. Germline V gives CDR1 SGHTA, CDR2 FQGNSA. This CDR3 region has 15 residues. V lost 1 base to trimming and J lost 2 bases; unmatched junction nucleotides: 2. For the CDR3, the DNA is TGTGCCAGCAGCTTAGAGCTAGCGGGGGCCTACGAGCAGTACTTC. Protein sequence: CASSLELAGAYEQYF.

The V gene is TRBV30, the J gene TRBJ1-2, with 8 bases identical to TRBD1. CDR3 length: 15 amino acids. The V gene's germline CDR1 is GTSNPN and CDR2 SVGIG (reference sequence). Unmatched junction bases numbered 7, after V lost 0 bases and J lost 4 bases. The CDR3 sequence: CAWSVGTGYSYGYTF. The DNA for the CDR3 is TGTGCCTGGAGTGTAGGGACAGGATACAGCTATGGCTACACCTTC.

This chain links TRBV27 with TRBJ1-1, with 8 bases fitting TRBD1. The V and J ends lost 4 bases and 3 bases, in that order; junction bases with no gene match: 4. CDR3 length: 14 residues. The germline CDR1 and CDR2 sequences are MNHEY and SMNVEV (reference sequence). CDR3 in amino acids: CASSSRGRDTEAFF. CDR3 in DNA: TGTGCCAGCAGTTCCAGGGGGCGGGACACTGAAGCTTTCTTT.

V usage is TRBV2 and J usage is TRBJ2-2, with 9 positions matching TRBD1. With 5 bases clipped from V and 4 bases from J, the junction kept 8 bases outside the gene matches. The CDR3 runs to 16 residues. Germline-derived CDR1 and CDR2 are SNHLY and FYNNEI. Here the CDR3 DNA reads TGTGCCAGCAGTATACCGGGACAGGGAGGCACCGGGGAGCTGTTTTTT. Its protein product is CASSIPGQGGTGELFF.

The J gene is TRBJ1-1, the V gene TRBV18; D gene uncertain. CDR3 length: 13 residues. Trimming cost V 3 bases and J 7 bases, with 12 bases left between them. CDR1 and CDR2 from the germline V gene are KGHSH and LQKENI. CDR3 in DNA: TGTGCCAGCTCACCTCAGGATGCAGATGAAGCTTTCTTT. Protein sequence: CASSPQDADEAFF.

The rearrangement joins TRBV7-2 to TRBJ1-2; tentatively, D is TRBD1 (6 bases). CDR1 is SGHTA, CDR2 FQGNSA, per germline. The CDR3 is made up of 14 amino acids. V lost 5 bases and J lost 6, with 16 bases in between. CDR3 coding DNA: TGTGCCAGCAGCCCAACCTCACAGGGTAATGGCTACACCTTC. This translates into CASSPTSQGNGYTF.

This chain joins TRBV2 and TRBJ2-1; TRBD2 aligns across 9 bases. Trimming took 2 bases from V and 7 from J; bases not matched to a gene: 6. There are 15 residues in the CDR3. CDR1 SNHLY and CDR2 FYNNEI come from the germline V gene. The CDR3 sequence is CASSEFAGGLNEQFF. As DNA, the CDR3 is TGTGCCAGCAGTGAATTTGCGGGGGGGTTGAATGAGCAGTTCTTC.

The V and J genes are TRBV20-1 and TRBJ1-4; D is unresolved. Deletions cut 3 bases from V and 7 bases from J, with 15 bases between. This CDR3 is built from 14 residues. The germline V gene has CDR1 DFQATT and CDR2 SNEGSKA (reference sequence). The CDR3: CSASGRSVGEKLFF. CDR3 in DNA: TGCAGTGCTAGTGGTCGTAGTGTCGGTGAAAAACTGTTTTTT.